The clone carrying this TCR beta chain was seen more than once but under ten times. TCRdb recomputed calls from the 5' RACE reads with MiXCR, one row per CDR3 protein. The top ten hold roughly 2.4% of the sample, which has 30,000 to 35,000 distinct CDR3 sequences, around 8.6% seen once. This sample was taken from a study of chronic HIV infection and antiretroviral therapy. Trimming pared 2 bases from V and 8 bases from J, leaving 10 bases between. Per the germline V gene, CDR1 is MNHNS and CDR2 is SASEGT. This CDR3 has 14 amino acids. The chain carries TRBV6-1 and TRBJ1-6; D ambiguous. Source material: peripheral blood. This receptor was identified in an adult who had HIV and had not received antiretroviral therapy, or was an uninfected healthy control (not recorded which). The CDR3 is CASSEFGPDSPLHF. The CDR3 DNA follows: TGTGCCAGCAGTGAATTTGGACCGGATTCACCCCTCCACTTT.